This T cell receptor beta chain was captured by sequencing in a study of CD8+CD57+ T cells in acquired aplastic anemia (dated by TCRdb to between 2017 and 2018). With respect to the entire study: DNA extracted from sorted CD4+ and CD8+ cells had a mean of approximately 3.5 ug, with a range of roughly 0.18 to 27.4 ug. CD8+CD57+ expansion was defined as a frequency above the mean frequency observed in healthy subjects.

The paper as a whole reports these results and caveats: CD8+ Simpson's diversity did not differ significantly between patients and healthy controls (P=0.060). About 30 CD8+ CDR3 sequences were found to be shared between patients and controls, but these sequences appeared to be highly expressed in patients and within the immunodominant clones of the patients.

Genomic DNA was used as template for profiling of TCR beta VDJ combinations and CDR3 sequences. An Illumina HiSeq 2000 was the platform used for TCR repertoire sequencing. The study's own analysis went as follows. Repertoire assessment relied on Simpson's diversity index, CDR3 size and DJ length profiles, and TRBV/TRBJ rearrangement plots. The immunodominant clone was defined as the most abundant DNA sequence in deep sequencing data. CDR3 amino acid sequences were checked for sharing across subjects and were also compared against the VDJdb database and published repertoires. In TCRdb, the public reads were trimmed at Q25 with fastp and aligned with MiXCR, with productive beta chains retained. Each record represents a unique CDR3 protein, reported with the most common genes and DNA among its rows. TCRdb, not the authors, supplied the V and J calls. A total of over 150,000 distinct CDR3 sequences appear in this sample, around 50% of them only once. Clones ranked in the top ten supply roughly 13% of the sample.

Germline trimming amounts to 5 bases on V and 4 bases on J, with 12 as the count of junction bases outside the gene matches. Its CDR3 holds 17 amino acids, cysteine through phenylalanine. Here the CDR3 DNA is all that survives: 51 bases in frame from base 1. For CDR1 and CDR2, the germline V gene (reference sequence) lists WNHNN and SYGVQD. Flow cytometry had shown CD8+CD57+ cell expansion in the patients selected for sequencing. Severe acquired aplastic anemia was diagnosed in all patients according to International Study of Aplastic Anemia and Agranulocytosis and Camitta criteria. At the time blood was sampled, none of the patients had received any therapy. In this study, sorted CD4+ and CD8+ T cells from the blood of healthy subjects and of severe aplastic anemia patients had their TCR repertoires deep-sequenced. In the USA, patient enrollment took place under clinicaltrials.gov protocols 00001620, 01623167, 00001397, 00071045, 00081523 and 00961064. Ficoll-Paque density gradient centrifugation was used to isolate peripheral blood mononuclear cells. Before DNA extraction, CD4+ and CD8+ T cells were sorted with FACS or magnetic beads.

For this clonotype: This clone's antigen is unknown. Qualities for individual bases were not recorded, and no much larger clone is one base off.

This TCR derives from a human donor with aplastic anemia. The sequencing input was sorted CD4+, CD8+, or CD8+CD57+ T cells (not recorded which) from PBMCs. This receptor chain uses TRBV10-1 and TRBJ1-5; 9 junctional bases match TRBD1. The DNA sequence follows: TGCGCCAGCAGTTTAGGGACAGGGCCCTACGAGAATCAGCCCCAGCATTTT. Its translation is CASSLGTGPYENQPQHF.